This T cell receptor (beta chain) was recorded in a study of CD8 T cells in cerebrospinal fluid in Alzheimer's disease. Findings of the study overall: Versus healthy subjects, Alzheimer's patients more often had clones of at least 3%. Patients with mild cognitive impairment or Alzheimer's disease had a larger top CSF clone percentage than controls.

Live CSF cells were sorted with a live/dead marker for droplet-based sequencing. CSF cells were profiled by 10X single-cell V(D)J and 5' expression. Reanalyzing the 10x single-cell sequencing reads, TCRdb keeps one entry per CDR3 protein, without DNA. The sample holds approximately 1,500 distinct CDR3 sequences. This clonotype is classed as medium-sized (0.01 to 0.1%) by frequency. Its cognate antigen is unknown. The clonotype comes from a human donor with mild cognitive impairment. The sequencing input was cerebrospinal fluid.

The CDR3 here is CASEQGGRNTEAFF. V and J are TRBV6-5 and TRBJ1-1. The CDR3 sequence is 14 residues long. Germline loops: CDR1 MNHEY, CDR2 SVGAGI.